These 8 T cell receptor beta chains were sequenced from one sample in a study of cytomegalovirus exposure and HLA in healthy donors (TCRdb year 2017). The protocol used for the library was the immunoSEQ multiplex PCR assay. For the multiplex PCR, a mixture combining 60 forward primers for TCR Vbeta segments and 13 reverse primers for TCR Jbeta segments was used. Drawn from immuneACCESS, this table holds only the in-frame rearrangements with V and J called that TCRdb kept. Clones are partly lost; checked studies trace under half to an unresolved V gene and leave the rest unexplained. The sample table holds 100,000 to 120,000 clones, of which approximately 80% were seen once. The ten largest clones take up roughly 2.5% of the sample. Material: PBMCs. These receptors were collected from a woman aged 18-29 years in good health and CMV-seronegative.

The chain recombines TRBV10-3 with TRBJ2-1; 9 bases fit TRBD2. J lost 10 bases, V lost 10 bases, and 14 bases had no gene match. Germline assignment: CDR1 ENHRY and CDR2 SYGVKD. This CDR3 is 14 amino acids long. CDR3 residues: CATRAGGLIQEQFF. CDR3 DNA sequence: TGTGCCACCAGGGCGGGAGGGCTAATCCAAGAGCAGTTCTTC.

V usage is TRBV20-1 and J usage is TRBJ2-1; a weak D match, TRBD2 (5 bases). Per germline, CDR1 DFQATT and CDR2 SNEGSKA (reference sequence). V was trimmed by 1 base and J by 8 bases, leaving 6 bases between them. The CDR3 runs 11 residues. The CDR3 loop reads CSARAGYEQFF. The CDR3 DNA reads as TGCAGTGCTAGAGCGGGGTATGAGCAGTTCTTC.

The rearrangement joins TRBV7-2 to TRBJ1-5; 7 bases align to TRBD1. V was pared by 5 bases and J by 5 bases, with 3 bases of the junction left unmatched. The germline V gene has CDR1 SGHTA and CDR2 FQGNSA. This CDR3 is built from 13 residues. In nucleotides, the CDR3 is TGTGCCAGCAGCGAAACAGGGGATCAGCCCCAGCATTTT. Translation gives CASSETGDQPQHF.

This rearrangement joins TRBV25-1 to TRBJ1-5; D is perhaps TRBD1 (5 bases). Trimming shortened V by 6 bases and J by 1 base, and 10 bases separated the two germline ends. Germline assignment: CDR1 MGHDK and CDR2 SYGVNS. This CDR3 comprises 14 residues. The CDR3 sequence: CASRSTVSNQPQHF. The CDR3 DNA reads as TGTGCCAGCAGATCGACAGTCAGCAATCAGCCCCAGCATTTT.

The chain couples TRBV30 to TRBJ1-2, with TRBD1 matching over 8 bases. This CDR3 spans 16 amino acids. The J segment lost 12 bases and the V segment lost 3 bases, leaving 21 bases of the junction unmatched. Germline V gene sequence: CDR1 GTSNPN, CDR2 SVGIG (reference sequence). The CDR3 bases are TGTGCCTGGAGCCGGCGGACAGGGAGGGCGGCAGGTCACCACACCTTC. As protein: CAWSRRTGRAAGHHTF.

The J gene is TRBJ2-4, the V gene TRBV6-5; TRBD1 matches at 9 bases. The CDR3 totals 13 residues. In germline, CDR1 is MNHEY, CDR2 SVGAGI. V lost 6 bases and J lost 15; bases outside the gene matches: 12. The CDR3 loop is CASSRDREGHRYF. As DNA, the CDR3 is TGTGCCAGCAGCCGGGACAGGGAAGGTCATCGGTACTTC.

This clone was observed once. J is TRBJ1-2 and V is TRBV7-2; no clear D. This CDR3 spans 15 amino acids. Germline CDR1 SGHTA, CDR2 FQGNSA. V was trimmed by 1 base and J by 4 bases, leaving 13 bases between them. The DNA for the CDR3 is TGTGCCAGCAGCTTAGAGACCGCCGGAGGCTATGGCTACACCTTC. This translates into CASSLETAGGYGYTF.

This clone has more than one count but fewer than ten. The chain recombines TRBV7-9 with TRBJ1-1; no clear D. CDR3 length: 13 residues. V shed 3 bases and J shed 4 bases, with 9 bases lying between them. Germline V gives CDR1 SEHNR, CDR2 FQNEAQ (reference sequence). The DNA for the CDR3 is TGTGCCAGCAGCTTTTTGGAGTTCACTGAAGCTTTCTTT. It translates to CASSFLEFTEAFF. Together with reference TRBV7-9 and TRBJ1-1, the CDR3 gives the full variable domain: DTGVSQNPRHKITKRGQNVTFRCDPISEHNRLYWYRQTLGQGPEFLTYFQNEAQLEKSRLLSDRFSAERPKGSFSTLEIQRTEQGDSAMYLCASSFLEFTEAFFGQGTRLTVV.